The rows below give T cell receptor beta chains drawn from one sample of a study of CD8 T cells in Susac syndrome. TCRdb re-analysed the immunoSEQ multiplex PCR reads in MiXCR, keeping a single row per CDR3 protein. The sample contains around 200,000 distinct CDR3 sequences, more than 90% of which appear only once. Sequencing was carried out using CD4+ T cells from PBMCs. The receptors here all came from a human donor with Susac syndrome. CDR3s include the opening cysteine and the closing phenylalanine or tryptophan. A D gene is named only where the DNA matches it firmly. The size of a clone is reported for some rows only, either as once, few or many, or as a class for expanded clones.

>TRBV6-2/TRBV6-3|.|.|TRBJ2-3
TGTGCCAGCAGTGCTGAGGGAGGCTGGACAGATACGCAGTATTTT
CASSAEGGWTDTQYF
>TRBV30|.|.|TRBJ1-1
TGTGCCTGGAGGACAGCGAACACTGAAGCTTTCTTT
CAWRTANTEAFF
>TRBV6-5|.|.|TRBJ1-2
TGTGCCAGCAGTTACTCGACTACGGGGGGCTACACCTTC
CASSYSTTGGYTF
>TRBV7-3|TRBD1|.|TRBJ2-7
TGTGCACTAGGGACAGTCTACTACGAGCAGTACTTC
CALGTVYYEQYF
>TRBV11-2|TRBD1|once|TRBJ1-3
TGTGCCAGCAGCTTCGACAGGGCGTTCGGAAACACCATATATTTT
CASSFDRAFGNTIYF
>TRBV2|TRBD2|once|TRBJ2-2
TGTGCCAGCAGGAACCCGGGAGGCACCGGGGAGCTGTTTTTT
CASRNPGGTGELFF
>TRBV5-1|TRBD1|.|TRBJ2-5
TGCGCCAGCAGCCCCCAAGCCGACAGGGTCCAAGAGACCCAGTACTTC
CASSPQADRVQETQYF
>TRBV7-9|.|.|TRBJ2-3
TGTGCCAGCAGCTTAGGGTCGCGGGGTCGCACAGATACGCAGTATTTT
CASSLGSRGRTDTQYF
>TRBV27|TRBD1|once|TRBJ2-1
TGTGCCAGTTCGGACAGGGAGTACATTAGTGAGCAGTTCTTC
CASSDREYISEQFF
>TRBV13|TRBD2|.|TRBJ2-1
TGTGCCAGCAGCACGGCCGGGACTAGCGGGAGCTACAATGAGCAGTTCTTC
CASSTAGTSGSYNEQFF
>TRBV21-1|.|.|TRBJ2-5
TGTGCCAGCAGCAATTCGGGGGACCAAGAGACCCAGTACTTC
CASSNSGDQETQYF
>TRBV3-1|TRBD1|.|TRBJ2-1
TGTGCCAGCAGCCAAGAGGACAGGGGGTCGTTTAATGAGCAGTTCTTC
CASSQEDRGSFNEQFF
>TRBV12-3/TRBV12-4|TRBD1|.|TRBJ1-5
TGTGCCAGCAGACGGAACGGACAGGGTGTAAGCAATCAGCCCCAGCATTTT
CASRRNGQGVSNQPQHF
>TRBV6-2/TRBV6-3|.|.|TRBJ2-7
TGTGCCAGCAGTTACTCGATAGCGACTAGGAGCTCCTACGAGCAGTACTTC
CASSYSIATRSSYEQYF
>TRBV7-3|.|once|TRBJ2-7
TGTGCCAGCAGCCTACAGGGAGGGTCGGTCGAGCAGTACTTC
CASSLQGGSVEQYF
>TRBV28|.|.|TRBJ2-4
TGTGCCACCGAACTCCAGGGTTTTATGAACATTCAGTACTTC
CATELQGFMNIQYF
>TRBV28|TRBD1|.|TRBJ1-5
TGTGCCAGCAGTTTAGCCGGGACAGGGTTCTCTCAGCCCCAGCATTTT
CASSLAGTGFSQPQHF
>TRBV2|.|.|TRBJ2-5
TGTGCCAGCCAGGCGGTGACTATCCAAGAGACCCAGTACTTC
CASQAVTIQETQYF
>TRBV5-1|.|.|TRBJ2-7
TGCGCCAGCAGCACCGGACCGCAGGACTACGAGCAGTACTTC
CASSTGPQDYEQYF
>TRBV20-1|.|.|TRBJ2-1
TGCAGTGCTAGATCCCTCGTAGCGAGCGGTAGAGATGAGCAGTTCTTC
CSARSLVASGRDEQFF
>TRBV9|.|.|TRBJ1-5
TGTGCCAGCAGCGTAGAGTCAGATCAGCCCCAGCATTTT
CASSVESDQPQHF
>TRBV30|.|few|TRBJ2-7
TGTGCCTGGAGTGCCGACTGGGGGTCCTACGAGCAGTACTTC
CAWSADWGSYEQYF